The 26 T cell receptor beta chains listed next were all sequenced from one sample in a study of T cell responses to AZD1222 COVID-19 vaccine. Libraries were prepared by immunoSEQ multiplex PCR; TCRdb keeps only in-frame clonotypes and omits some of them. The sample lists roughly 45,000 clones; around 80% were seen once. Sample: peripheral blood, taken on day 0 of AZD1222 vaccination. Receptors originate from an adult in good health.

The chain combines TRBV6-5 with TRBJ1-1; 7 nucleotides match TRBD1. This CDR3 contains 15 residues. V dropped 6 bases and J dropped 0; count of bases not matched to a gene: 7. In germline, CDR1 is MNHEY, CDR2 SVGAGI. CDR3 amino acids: CASSRPTGMNTEAFF. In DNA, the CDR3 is TGTGCCAGCAGCCGACCGACAGGGATGAACACTGAAGCTTTCTTT.

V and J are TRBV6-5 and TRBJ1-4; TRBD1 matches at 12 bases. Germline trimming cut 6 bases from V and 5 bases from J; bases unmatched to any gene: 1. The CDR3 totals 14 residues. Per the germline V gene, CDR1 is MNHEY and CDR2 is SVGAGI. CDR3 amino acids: CASRGQGANEKLFF. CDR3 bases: TGTGCCAGCAGGGGACAGGGGGCCAATGAAAAACTGTTTTTT.

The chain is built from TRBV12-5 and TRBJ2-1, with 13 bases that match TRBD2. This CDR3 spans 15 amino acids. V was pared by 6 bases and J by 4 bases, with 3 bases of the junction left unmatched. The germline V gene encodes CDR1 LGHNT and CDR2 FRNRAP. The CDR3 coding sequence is TGTGCTAGTGGGATGGGACTAGCGGGATACAATGAGCAGTTCTTC. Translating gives CASGMGLAGYNEQFF.

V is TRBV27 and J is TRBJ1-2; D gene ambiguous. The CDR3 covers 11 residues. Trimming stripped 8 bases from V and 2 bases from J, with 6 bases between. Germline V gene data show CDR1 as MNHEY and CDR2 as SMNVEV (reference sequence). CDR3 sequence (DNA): TGTGCCAGCGTTGGAAACTATGGCTACACCTTC. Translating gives CASVGNYGYTF.

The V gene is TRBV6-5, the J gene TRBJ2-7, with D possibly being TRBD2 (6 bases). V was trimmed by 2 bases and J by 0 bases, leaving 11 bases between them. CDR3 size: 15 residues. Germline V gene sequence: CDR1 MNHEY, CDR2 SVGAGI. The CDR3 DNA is TGTGCCAGCAGTTACGGGGCAGCGGGCTCCTACGAGCAGTACGTC. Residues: CASSYGAAGSYEQYV.

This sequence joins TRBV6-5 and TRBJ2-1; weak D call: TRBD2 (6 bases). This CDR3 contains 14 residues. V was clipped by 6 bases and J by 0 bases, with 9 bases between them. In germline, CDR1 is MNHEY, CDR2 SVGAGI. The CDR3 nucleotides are TGTGCCAGCAGCCTTAGCGGCTCCTACAATGAGCAGTTCTTC. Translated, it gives CASSLSGSYNEQFF.

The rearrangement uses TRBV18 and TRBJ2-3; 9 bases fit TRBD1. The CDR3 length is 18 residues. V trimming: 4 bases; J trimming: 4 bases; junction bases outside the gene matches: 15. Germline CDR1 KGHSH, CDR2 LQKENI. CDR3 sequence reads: CASSLISLTGGKSDTQYF. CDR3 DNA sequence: TGTGCCAGCTCACTCATCAGTTTGACAGGGGGAAAGTCAGATACGCAGTATTTT.

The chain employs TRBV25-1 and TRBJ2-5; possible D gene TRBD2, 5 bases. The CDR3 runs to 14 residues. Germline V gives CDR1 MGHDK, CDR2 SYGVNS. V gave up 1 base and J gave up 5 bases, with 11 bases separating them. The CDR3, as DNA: TGTGCCAGCAGTGAATCTATCCGAGGGGAGACCCAGTACTTC. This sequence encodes CASSESIRGETQYF.

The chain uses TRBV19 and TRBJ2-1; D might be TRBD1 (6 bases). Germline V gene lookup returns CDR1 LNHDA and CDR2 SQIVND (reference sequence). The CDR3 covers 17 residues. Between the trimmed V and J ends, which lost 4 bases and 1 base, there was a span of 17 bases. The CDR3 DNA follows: TGTGCCAGTAGTAGACCGAATGGGGGCTGGTCCTACAATGAGCAGTTCTTC. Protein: CASSRPNGGWSYNEQFF.

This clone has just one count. For the CDR3, the DNA is TGTGCCAGCAGCCAAGGCCCCTACCAGCCCCAGCATTTT. It encodes CASSQGPYQPQHF. This chain links TRBV5-5 with TRBJ1-5; D is unresolved. The CDR3 totals 13 residues. CDR1 is SGHKS and CDR2 is YYEKEE in the germline V gene (reference sequence). The ends were cut back, 4 bases at V and 7 bases at J, with 12 bases in the middle.

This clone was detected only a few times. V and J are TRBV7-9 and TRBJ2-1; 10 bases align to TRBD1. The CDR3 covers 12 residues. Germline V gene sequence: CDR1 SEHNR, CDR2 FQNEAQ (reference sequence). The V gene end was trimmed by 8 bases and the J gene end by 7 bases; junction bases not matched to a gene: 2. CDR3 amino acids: CASGQGVNEQFF. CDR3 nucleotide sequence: TGTGCCAGCGGACAGGGGGTGAATGAGCAGTTCTTC.

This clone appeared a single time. CDR3 sequence: CSVESSGIGYTF. The CDR3 bases are TGCAGCGTTGAGTCATCTGGTATTGGCTACACCTTC. The gene calls are TRBV29-1 and TRBJ1-2; D unresolved. The germline V gene encodes CDR1 SQVTM and CDR2 ANQGSEA. This CDR3 region has 12 residues. Trimming took 3 bases from V and 7 from J, leaving 12 bases between them.

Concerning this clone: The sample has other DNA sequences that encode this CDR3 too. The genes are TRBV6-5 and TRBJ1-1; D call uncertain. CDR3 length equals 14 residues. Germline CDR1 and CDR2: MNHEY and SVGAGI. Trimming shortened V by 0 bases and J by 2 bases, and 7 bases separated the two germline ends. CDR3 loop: CASSYSGSNTEAFF. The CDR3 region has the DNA TGTGCCAGCAGTTACTCGGGTAGTAACACTGAAGCTTTCTTT.

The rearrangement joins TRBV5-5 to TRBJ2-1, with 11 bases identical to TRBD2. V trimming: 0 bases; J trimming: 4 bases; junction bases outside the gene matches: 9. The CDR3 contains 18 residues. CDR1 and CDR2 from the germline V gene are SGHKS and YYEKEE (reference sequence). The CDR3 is CASSLDTGTSGIYNEQFF. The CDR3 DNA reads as TGTGCCAGCAGCTTGGATACCGGGACTAGCGGTATATACAATGAGCAGTTCTTC.

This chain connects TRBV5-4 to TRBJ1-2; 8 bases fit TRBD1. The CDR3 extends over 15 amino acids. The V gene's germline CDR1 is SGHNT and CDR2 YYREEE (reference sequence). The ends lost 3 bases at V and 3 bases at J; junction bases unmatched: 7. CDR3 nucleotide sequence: TGTGCCAGCAGCTCGACCTACAGGGGGGACTATGGCTACACCTTC. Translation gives CASSSTYRGDYGYTF.

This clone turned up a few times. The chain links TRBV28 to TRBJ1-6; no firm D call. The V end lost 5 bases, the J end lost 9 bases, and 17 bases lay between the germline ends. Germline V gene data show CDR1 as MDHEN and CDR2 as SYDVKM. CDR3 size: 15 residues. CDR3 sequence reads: CASSPRHRGSSPLHF. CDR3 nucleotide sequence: TGTGCCAGCAGTCCCCGACACCGAGGGAGTTCACCCCTCCACTTT.

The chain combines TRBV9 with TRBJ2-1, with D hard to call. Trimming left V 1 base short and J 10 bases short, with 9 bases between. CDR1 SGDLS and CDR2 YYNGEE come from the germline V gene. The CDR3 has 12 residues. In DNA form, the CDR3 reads TGTGCCAGCAGCGTAAACGCAAGAGAGCAGTTCTTC. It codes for CASSVNAREQFF.

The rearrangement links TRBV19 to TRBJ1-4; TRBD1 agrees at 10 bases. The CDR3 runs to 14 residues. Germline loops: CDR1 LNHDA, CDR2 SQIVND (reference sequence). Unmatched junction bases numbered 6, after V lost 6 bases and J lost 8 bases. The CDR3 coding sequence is TGTGCCAGTAGCCCGACAGGGGGCAGCGAAAAACTGTTTTTT. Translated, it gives CASSPTGGSEKLFF. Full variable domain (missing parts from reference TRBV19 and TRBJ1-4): DGGITQSPKYLFRKEGQNVTLSCEQNLNHDAMYWYRQDPGQGLRLIYYSQIVNDFQKGDIAEGYSVSREKKESFPLTVTSAQKNPTAFYLCASSPTGGSEKLFFGSGTQLSVL.

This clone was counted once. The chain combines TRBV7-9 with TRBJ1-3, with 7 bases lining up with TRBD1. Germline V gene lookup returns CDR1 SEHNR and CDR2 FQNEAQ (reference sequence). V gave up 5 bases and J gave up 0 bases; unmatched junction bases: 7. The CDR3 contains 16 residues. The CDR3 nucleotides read TGTGCCAGCAGCCCACGACAGGGTTCCTCTGGAAACACCATATATTTT. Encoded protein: CASSPRQGSSGNTIYF.

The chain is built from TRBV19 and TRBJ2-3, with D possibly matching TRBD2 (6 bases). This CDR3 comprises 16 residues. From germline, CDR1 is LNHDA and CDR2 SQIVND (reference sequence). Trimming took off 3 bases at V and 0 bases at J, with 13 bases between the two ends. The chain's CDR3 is CASSIGGGLSTDTQYF. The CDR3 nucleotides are TGTGCCAGTAGTATCGGGGGAGGACTAAGCACAGATACGCAGTATTTT.

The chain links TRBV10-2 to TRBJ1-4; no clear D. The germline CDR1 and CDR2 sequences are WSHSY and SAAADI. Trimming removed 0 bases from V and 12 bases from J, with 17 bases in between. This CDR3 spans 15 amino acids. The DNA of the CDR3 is TGCGCCAGCAGTGAGTCCGGGAGCGTGGGTAGAGAACTGTTTTTT. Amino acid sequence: CASSESGSVGRELFF.

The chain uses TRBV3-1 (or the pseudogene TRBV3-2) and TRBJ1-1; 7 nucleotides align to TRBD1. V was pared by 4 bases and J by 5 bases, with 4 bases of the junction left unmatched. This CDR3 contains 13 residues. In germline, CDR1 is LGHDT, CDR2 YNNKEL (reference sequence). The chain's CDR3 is CASSLSGGTEAFF. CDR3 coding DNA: TGTGCCAGCAGCCTTTCAGGGGGGACTGAAGCTTTCTTT.

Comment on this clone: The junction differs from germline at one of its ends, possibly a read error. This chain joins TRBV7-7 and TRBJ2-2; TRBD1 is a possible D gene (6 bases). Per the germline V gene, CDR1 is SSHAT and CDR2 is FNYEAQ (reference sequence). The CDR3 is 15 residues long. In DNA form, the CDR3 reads TGTGCTAGCAGCCCCCCGGGGACACCCACCGGGGAGCTGTTTTTT. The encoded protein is CASSPPGTPTGELFF.

The CDR3 nucleotides read TGTGCCAGCAGTTTGCGAAAAATGTCGACAGCAACTAATGAAAAACTGTTTTTT. This encodes CASSLRKMSTATNEKLFF. The gene calls are TRBV28 and TRBJ1-4; D might be TRBD1 (5 bases). V lost 3 bases to trimming and J lost 0 bases, with 17 bases between them. This CDR3 contains 18 residues. Germline values: CDR1 MDHEN, CDR2 SYDVKM.

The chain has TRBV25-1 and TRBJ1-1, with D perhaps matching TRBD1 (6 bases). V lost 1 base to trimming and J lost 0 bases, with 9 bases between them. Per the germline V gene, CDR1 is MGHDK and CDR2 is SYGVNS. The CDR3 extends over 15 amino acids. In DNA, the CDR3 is TGTGCCAGCAGTGAATTAAGGGGGTTGAACACTGAAGCTTTCTTT. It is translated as CASSELRGLNTEAFF.

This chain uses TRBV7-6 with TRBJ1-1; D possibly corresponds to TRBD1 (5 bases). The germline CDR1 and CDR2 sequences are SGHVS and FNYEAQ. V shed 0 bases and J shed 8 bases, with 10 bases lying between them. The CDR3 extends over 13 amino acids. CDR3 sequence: CASSLAPTAEAFF. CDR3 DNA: TGTGCCAGCAGCTTAGCGCCGACAGCAGAAGCTTTCTTT.